The sequence of this TCR beta chain was determined in a study of T cells in Graves' hyperthyroidism and ophthalmopathy. RNA transcripts gave rise to amplified TCR beta CDR3 regions. The TCR CDR3 first-round RT-PCR relied on the HTBI primer set. TCRdb used MiXCR to reprocess the multiplex PCR reads, holding one entry per CDR3 protein. The sample consists of approximately 380,000 distinct CDR3 sequences, approximately 20% of them appearing once. The clonotype was recovered from a young woman with Graves' hyperthyroidism. The sequenced sample was blood.

CDR3 sequence (DNA): TGTGCCAGCAGCCAAGAAGCCCAGCAAGAGACCCAGTACTTC. Encoded protein: CASSQEAQQETQYF. This sequence joins TRBV3-1 and TRBJ2-5; the D is unclear. Germline CDR1 reads LGHDT; CDR2 reads YNNKEL (reference sequence). The CDR3 runs to 14 residues. The ends were cut back, 0 bases at V and 2 bases at J, with 7 bases in the middle.